The clone carrying this T cell receptor (beta chain) is deemed medium-sized. This entry is derived from a study of OX40 agonist ivuxolimab in advanced cancers. Study-wide background: The mean age was 60 years, ranging from roughly 23 to 80, with 80% to 85% of participants male.

The CDR3 contains 12 residues. Germline V lookup: CDR1 SGHAT, CDR2 FQDESV (reference sequence). Unmatched junction bases numbered 7, after V lost 5 bases and J lost 10 bases. Profiled with immunoSEQ multiplex PCR; TCRdb holds only in-frame clones, not every one. There are 30,000 to 35,000 clones in the sample; 70% to 80% occur only once, and approximately 10% lies in the top ten. The chain has TRBV11-1 and TRBJ1-1; 7 bases match TRBD1. The starting material was CD4+ or CD8+ T cells sorted from blood, obtained in a trial of the OX40 agonist ivuxolimab. The clonotype originates from an adult with an advanced solid tumor such as melanoma, head and neck, liver or kidney cancer. The CDR3 region is CASSQDRRVAFF. CDR3 nucleotides: TGTGCCAGCAGCCAGGACAGGAGGGTAGCTTTCTTT.